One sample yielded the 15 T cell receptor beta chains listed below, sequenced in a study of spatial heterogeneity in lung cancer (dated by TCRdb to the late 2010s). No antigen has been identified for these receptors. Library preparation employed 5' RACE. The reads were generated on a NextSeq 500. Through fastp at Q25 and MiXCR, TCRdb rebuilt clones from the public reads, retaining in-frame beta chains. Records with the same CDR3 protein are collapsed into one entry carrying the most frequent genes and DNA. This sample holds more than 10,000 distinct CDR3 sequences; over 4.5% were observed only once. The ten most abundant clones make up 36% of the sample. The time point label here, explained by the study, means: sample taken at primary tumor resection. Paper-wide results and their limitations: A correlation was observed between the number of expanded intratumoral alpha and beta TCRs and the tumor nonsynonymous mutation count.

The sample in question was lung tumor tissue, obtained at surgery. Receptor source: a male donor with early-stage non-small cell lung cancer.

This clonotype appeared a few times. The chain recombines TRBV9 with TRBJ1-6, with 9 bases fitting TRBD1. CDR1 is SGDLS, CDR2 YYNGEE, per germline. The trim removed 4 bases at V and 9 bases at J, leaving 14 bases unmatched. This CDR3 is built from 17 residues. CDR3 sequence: CASSPVGTGPGVSPLHF. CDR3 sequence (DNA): TGTGCCAGCAGCCCAGTTGGGACAGGGCCTGGGGTTTCACCCCTCCACTTT.

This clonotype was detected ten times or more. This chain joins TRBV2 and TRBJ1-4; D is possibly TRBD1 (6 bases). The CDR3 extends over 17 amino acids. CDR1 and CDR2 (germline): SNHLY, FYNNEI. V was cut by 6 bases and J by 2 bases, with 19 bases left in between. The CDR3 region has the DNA TGTGCCAGCAGAAGGGGGGGGACGGCTGGGACTAATGAAAAACTGTTTTTT. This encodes CASRRGGTAGTNEKLFF.

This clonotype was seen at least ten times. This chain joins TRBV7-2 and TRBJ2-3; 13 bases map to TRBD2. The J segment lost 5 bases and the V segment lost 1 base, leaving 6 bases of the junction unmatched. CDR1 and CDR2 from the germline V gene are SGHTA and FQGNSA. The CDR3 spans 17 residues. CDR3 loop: CASSLGLAGGLLDTQYF. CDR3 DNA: TGTGCCAGCAGCTTAGGACTAGCGGGAGGATTGTTAGATACGCAGTATTTT.

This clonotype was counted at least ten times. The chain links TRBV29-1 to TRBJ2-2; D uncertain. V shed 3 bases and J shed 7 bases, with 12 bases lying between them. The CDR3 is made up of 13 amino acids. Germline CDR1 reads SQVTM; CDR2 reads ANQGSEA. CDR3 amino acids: CSVDLRRNGELFF. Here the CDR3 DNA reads TGCAGCGTTGATCTACGGCGGAACGGGGAGCTGTTTTTT.

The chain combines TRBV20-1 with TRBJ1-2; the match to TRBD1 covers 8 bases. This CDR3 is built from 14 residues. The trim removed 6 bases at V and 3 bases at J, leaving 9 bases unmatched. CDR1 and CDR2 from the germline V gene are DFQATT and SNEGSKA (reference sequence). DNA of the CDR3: TGCAGTGCGAAGCAGGGGGCATTCGACTATGGCTACACCTTC. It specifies CSAKQGAFDYGYTF.

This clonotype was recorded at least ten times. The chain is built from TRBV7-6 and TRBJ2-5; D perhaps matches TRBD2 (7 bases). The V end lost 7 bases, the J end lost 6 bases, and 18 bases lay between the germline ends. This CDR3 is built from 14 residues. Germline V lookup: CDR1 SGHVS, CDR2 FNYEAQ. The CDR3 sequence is CASTLGGGLKTQYF. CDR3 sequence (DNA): TGTGCCAGCACCCTAGGGGGGGGGTTGAAGACCCAGTACTTC. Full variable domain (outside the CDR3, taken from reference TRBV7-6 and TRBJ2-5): GAGVSQSPRYKVTKRGQDVALRCDPISGHVSLYWYRQALGQGPEFLTYFNYEAQQDKSGLPNDRFSAERPEGSISTLTIQRTEQRDSAMYRCASTLGGGLKTQYFGPGTRLLVL.

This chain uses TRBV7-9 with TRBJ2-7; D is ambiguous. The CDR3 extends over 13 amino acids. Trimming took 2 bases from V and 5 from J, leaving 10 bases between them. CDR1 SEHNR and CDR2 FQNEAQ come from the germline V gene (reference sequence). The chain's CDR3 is CASSLYLGNEQYF. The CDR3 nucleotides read TGTGCCAGCAGCTTATATCTAGGGAACGAGCAGTACTTC.

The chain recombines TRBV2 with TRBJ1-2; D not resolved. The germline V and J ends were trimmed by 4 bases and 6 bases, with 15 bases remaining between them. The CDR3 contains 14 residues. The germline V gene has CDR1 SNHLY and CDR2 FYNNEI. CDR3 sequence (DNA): TGTGCCAGCAGTGTACGGGCCGGTGGAGATGGCTACACCTTC. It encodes CASSVRAGGDGYTF.

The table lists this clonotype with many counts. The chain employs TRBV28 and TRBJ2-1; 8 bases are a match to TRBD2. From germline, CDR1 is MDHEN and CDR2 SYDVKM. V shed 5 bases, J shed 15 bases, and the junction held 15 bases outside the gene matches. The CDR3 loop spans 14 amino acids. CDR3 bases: TGTGCCAGCAGTCCACATACGGGGACTAGGGAAAGGTTCTTC. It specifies CASSPHTGTRERFF.

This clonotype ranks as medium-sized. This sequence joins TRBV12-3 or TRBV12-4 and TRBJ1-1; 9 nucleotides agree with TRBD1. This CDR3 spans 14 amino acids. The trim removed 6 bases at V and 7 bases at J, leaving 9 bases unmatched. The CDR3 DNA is TGTGCCAGCAGCCTCTTGACAGGGGGGGATGAAGCTTTCTTT. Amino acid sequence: CASSLLTGGDEAFF.

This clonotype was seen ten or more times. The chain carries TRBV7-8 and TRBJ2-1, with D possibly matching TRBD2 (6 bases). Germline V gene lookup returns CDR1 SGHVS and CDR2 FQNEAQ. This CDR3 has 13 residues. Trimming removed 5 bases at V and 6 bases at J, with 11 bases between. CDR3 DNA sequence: TGTGCCAGCAGCCGGGGACTCGCCAATGAGCAGTTCTTC. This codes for CASSRGLANEQFF.

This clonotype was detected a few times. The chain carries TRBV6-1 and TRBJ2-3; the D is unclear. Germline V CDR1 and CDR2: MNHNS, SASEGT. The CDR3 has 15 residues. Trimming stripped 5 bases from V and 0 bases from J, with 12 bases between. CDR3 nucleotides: TGTGCCAGCAGTATCTCAAAATGGAGCACAGATACGCAGTATTTT. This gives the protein CASSISKWSTDTQYF.

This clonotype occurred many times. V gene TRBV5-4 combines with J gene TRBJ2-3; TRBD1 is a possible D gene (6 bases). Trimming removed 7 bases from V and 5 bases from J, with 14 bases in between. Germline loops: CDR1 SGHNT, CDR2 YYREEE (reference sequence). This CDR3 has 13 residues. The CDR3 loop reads CASATGLIDTQYF. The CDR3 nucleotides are TGTGCCAGCGCTACAGGGTTAATAGATACGCAGTATTTT.

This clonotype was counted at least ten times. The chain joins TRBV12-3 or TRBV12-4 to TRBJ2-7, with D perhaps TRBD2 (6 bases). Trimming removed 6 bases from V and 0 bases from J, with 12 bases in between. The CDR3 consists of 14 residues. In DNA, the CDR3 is TGTGCCAGCAGGCGGGGTATTTCCTCCTACGAGCAGTACTTC. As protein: CASRRGISSYEQYF.

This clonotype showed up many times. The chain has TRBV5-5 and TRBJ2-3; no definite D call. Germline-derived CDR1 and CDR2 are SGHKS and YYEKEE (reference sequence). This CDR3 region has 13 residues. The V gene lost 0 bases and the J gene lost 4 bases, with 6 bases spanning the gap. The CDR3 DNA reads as TGTGCCAGCAGCTTGGACCATCCAGATACGCAGTATTTT. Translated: CASSLDHPDTQYF.